These 23 T cell receptor beta chains were all obtained from the same sample, sequenced in a study of shared clonotypes between healthy human individuals. As defined, naive CD8 cells were CD45RO-negative and positively selected for CCR7, with terminally differentiated effector memory CD45RA+ cells excluded. Measured with immunoSEQ multiplex PCR; TCRdb has only the in-frame clones, and not every one. The sample has about 2.2 million clones, 93% seen once. Material for sequencing was naive CD8+ T cells from PBMCs. The receptors here all came from a man aged 18-30 years in good health. Some clones in this sample may be carry-over from other donors' samples.

The rearrangement uses TRBV19 and TRBJ1-3; no clear D gene. Between the trimmed V and J ends, which lost 9 bases and 0 bases, there was a span of 3 bases. Germline V lookup: CDR1 LNHDA, CDR2 SQIVND (reference sequence). This CDR3 region has 11 residues. In DNA, the CDR3 is TGTGCCAGCCGCTCTGGAAACACCATATATTTT. It yields the protein CASRSGNTIYF. Based on the CDR3 plus reference TRBV19 and TRBJ1-3, the full variable domain is DGGITQSPKYLFRKEGQNVTLSCEQNLNHDAMYWYRQDPGQGLRLIYYSQIVNDFQKGDIAEGYSVSREKKESFPLTVTSAQKNPTAFYLCASRSGNTIYFGEGSWLTVV.

The chain links TRBV5-5 to TRBJ2-7; 7 bases fit TRBD2. From germline, CDR1 is SGHKS and CDR2 YYEKEE (reference sequence). The CDR3 consists of 14 residues. Trimming took 3 bases from V and 5 from J; bases not matched to a gene: 8. The CDR3 nucleotides are TGTGCCAGCAGCTCCCGACTAGCTTACGACGAGCAGTACTTC. It encodes CASSSRLAYDEQYF. The entire variable domain, with the rest obtained from reference TRBV5-5 and TRBJ2-7, is as follows: DAGVTQSPTHLIKTRGQQVTLRCSPISGHKSVSWYQQVLGQGPQFIFQYYEKEERGRGNFPDRFSARQFPNYSSELNVNALLLGDSALYLCASSSRLAYDEQYFGPGTRLTVT.

A note on this clone: At one end, the junction sequence differs from germline, possibly due to a read error. This chain connects TRBV7-2 to TRBJ2-7, with 11 bases aligning to TRBD2. Per the germline V gene, CDR1 is SGHTA and CDR2 is FQGNSA. The CDR3 covers 15 residues. The DNA for the CDR3 is TGTGTCAGCAGCGATAGGACTAGCGGGCTTTACGAGCAGTACTTC. It encodes CVSSDRTSGLYEQYF.

The chain employs TRBV10-3 and TRBJ1-1; D may be TRBD1 (5 bases). The CDR3 length is 15 residues. Germline V lookup: CDR1 ENHRY, CDR2 SYGVKD. V lost 10 bases and J lost 5, with 23 bases in between. CDR3 DNA sequence: TGTGCCAGCAGCCCTACTGACGGGGCTTGGACTGAAGCTTTCTTT. Translation gives CASSPTDGAWTEAFF.

The chain links TRBV28 to TRBJ2-4, with 7 positions matching TRBD1. The CDR3 loop spans 18 amino acids. Looked up from germline, CDR1 is MDHEN and CDR2 is SYDVKM. J gave up 0 bases and V 5 bases, and 13 bases lay outside the gene matches. In DNA form, the CDR3 reads TGTGCCAGCAGTATAACCGGAGACGGGACAGTAGCCAAAAACATTCAGTACTTC. It specifies CASSITGDGTVAKNIQYF.

This chain uses TRBV30 with TRBJ2-1; no definite D call. The CDR3 has 11 residues. Between the trimmed V and J ends, which lost 3 bases and 10 bases, there was a span of 10 bases. From germline, CDR1 is GTSNPN and CDR2 SVGIG (reference sequence). The CDR3 loop is CAWSYVGEQFF. The DNA for the CDR3 is TGTGCCTGGAGCTACGTGGGGGAGCAGTTCTTC. Supplemented by reference TRBV30 and TRBJ2-1, the full variable domain reads SQTIHQWPATLVQPVGSPLSLECTVEGTSNPNLYWYRQAAGRGLQLLFYSVGIGQISSEVPQNLSASRPQDRQFILSSKKLLLSDSGFYLCAWSYVGEQFFGPGTRLTVL.

V is TRBV28 and J is TRBJ2-7, with D perhaps given as TRBD1 or TRBD2 (5 bases each). With 3 bases removed from V and 2 bases from J, the gap between germline ends came to 14 bases. CDR1 is MDHEN and CDR2 is SYDVKM in the germline V gene. The length of the CDR3 is 15 residues. CDR3 residues: CASSFIGTVTYEQYF. CDR3 sequence (DNA): TGTGCCAGCAGTTTTATAGGGACGGTCACCTACGAGCAGTACTTC.

The CDR3 DNA reads as TGCGCCAGCAGCCAAGATCCGGGACTAGCTGTACTACACAATGAGCAGTTCTTC. Amino acids: CASSQDPGLAVLHNEQFF. The chain has TRBV4-3 and TRBJ2-1; TRBD2 agrees at 9 bases. The CDR3 totals 18 residues. J lost 5 bases, V lost 0 bases, and 11 bases had no gene match. CDR1 LGHNA and CDR2 YSLEER come from the germline V gene.

The rearrangement links TRBV9 to TRBJ2-2, with TRBD2 as a possible D gene (6 bases). The CDR3 length is 17 residues. The germline gives CDR1 SGDLS, CDR2 YYNGEE. The ends were cut back, 4 bases at V and 4 bases at J, with 20 bases in the middle. The CDR3 protein is CASSPAKGRRGTGELFF. Here the CDR3 DNA reads TGTGCCAGCAGCCCAGCTAAGGGGCGGCGGGGCACCGGGGAGCTGTTTTTT.

The chain recombines TRBV4-1 with TRBJ1-1, with D maybe TRBD1 (6 bases). The germline CDR1 and CDR2 sequences are MGHRA and YSYEKL. There are 17 residues in the CDR3. The V and J ends lost 0 bases and 5 bases respectively, with 19 bases between them. The CDR3 nucleotides are TGCGCCAGCAGCCAAGATTGGGACACCGTGAAGGAAACTGAAGCTTTCTTT. Translation: CASSQDWDTVKETEAFF.

The rearrangement uses TRBV27 and TRBJ2-1, with D tentatively TRBD2 (6 bases). In germline, CDR1 is MNHEY, CDR2 SMNVEV (reference sequence). The V end was cut by 3 bases, the J end by 7 bases, with 16 bases between. The CDR3 length is 15 residues. Here the CDR3 reads CASSLGLRSGNEQFF. CDR3 coding DNA: TGTGCCAGCAGTTTGGGTCTTCGTAGCGGAAATGAGCAGTTCTTC.

In regard to this clone: At one end, the junction sequence differs from germline, possibly due to a read error. The chain uses TRBV5-1 and TRBJ2-1; no definite D call. The germline CDR1 and CDR2 sequences are SGHRS and YFSETQ. This CDR3 is 15 amino acids long. CDR3 nucleotide sequence: TGCGCTAGCAGCTTAGACGGATTTATGGACAATGAGCAGTTCTTC. Translated, it gives CASSLDGFMDNEQFF. Drawing the rest from reference TRBV5-1 and TRBJ2-1, the complete variable domain is KAGVTQTPRYLIKTRGQQVTLSCSPISGHRSVSWYQQTPGQGLQFLFEYFSETQRNKGNFPGRFSGRQFSNSRSEMNVSTLELGDSALYLCASSLDGFMDNEQFFGPGTRLTVL.

The chain recombines TRBV27 with TRBJ2-1, with 9 positions matching TRBD1. This CDR3 is 17 amino acids long. From germline, CDR1 is MNHEY and CDR2 SMNVEV (reference sequence). J gave up 1 base and V 0 bases, and 4 bases lay outside the gene matches. Here the CDR3 reads CASSLSIGTGSYNEQFF. CDR3 DNA: TGTGCCAGCAGTTTATCGATCGGGACAGGGTCCTACAATGAGCAGTTCTTC.

This clone appeared once. This chain uses TRBV4-1 with TRBJ2-7; 10 nucleotides match TRBD2. Germline values: CDR1 MGHRA, CDR2 YSYEKL. The CDR3 contains 16 residues. The ends lost 0 bases at V and 3 bases at J; junction bases unmatched: 5. CDR3: CASSQDEASGGYEQYF. DNA of the CDR3: TGCGCCAGCAGCCAAGATGAGGCTAGCGGGGGCTACGAGCAGTACTTC.

The rearrangement joins TRBV19 to TRBJ1-1; no clear D gene. Germline CDR1 LNHDA, CDR2 SQIVND (reference sequence). The CDR3 totals 15 residues. The V and J ends lost 7 bases and 3 bases respectively, with 18 bases between them. CDR3 sequence: CASTQTGLTYTEAFF. The DNA of the CDR3 is TGTGCCAGTACTCAAACGGGTTTGACTTACACTGAAGCTTTCTTT.

This chain joins TRBV2 and TRBJ1-2; 7 bases match TRBD1. V gave up 5 bases and J gave up 8 bases; unmatched junction bases: 17. Per the germline V gene, CDR1 is SNHLY and CDR2 is FYNNEI. The CDR3 is 16 residues long. The CDR3 loop reads CASSTYPTDRHRGYTF. Here the CDR3 DNA reads TGTGCCAGCAGTACTTACCCCACGGACAGGCACCGCGGCTACACCTTC.

This chain connects TRBV25-1 to TRBJ2-1, with D uncertain. In germline, CDR1 is MGHDK, CDR2 SYGVNS. Trimming shortened V by 1 base and J by 5 bases, and 9 bases separated the two germline ends. The CDR3 length is 14 residues. CDR3 residues: CASSEFRFHNEQFF. CDR3 bases: TGTGCCAGCAGTGAATTCAGGTTCCACAATGAGCAGTTCTTC.

The chain combines TRBV2 with TRBJ2-5, with 15 bases aligning to TRBD2. V lost 5 bases, J lost 1 base, and 5 bases stayed unmatched. Germline CDR1 and CDR2: SNHLY and FYNNEI. CDR3 length: 17 amino acids. In nucleotides, the CDR3 is TGTGCCAGCAGTTTGGGGACTAGCGGGAGGACCCAAGAGACCCAGTACTTC. Amino acid sequence: CASSLGTSGRTQETQYF.

V gene TRBV5-1 combines with J gene TRBJ2-1; the D gene is possibly TRBD2 (5 bases). Germline V gene lookup returns CDR1 SGHRS and CDR2 YFSETQ. CDR3 size: 14 residues. Trimming cost V 0 bases and J 7 bases, with 11 bases left between them. The CDR3 protein is CASSLVRRGNEQFF. The CDR3 DNA follows: TGCGCCAGCAGCTTGGTCAGGAGAGGGAATGAGCAGTTCTTC.

On this clone: The sample holds other DNA sequences that translate to the same CDR3. This chain's CDR3 is CASSLGLAGSYNEQFF. The CDR3 bases are TGTGCCAGCAGCTTAGGACTAGCGGGCAGCTACAATGAGCAGTTCTTC. V is TRBV7-3 and J is TRBJ2-1; 11 bases are a match to TRBD2. Germline loops: CDR1 SGHTA, CDR2 FQGTGA. This CDR3 has 16 residues. V lost 2 bases, J lost 3 bases, and 3 bases stayed unmatched.

This chain uses TRBV29-1 with TRBJ1-1; D unclear. Germline assignment: CDR1 SQVTM and CDR2 ANQGSEA. There are 10 residues in the CDR3. The V gene lost 4 bases and the J gene lost 11 bases, with 11 bases spanning the gap. This CDR3 reads CSVADGRAFF. The DNA for the CDR3 is TGCAGCGTTGCCGACGGCCGGGCTTTCTTT.

V gene TRBV14 combines with J gene TRBJ2-7; TRBD1 is a possible D gene (6 bases). Deletions cut 0 bases from V and 2 bases from J, with 29 bases between. The CDR3 covers 21 residues. Germline V gene data show CDR1 as SGHDN and CDR2 as FVKESK. The DNA of the CDR3 is TGTGCCAGCAGCCAAGATGTTATTAAAGGGCCCACAGGACAGCATCCCTACGAGCAGTACTTC. This translates into CASSQDVIKGPTGQHPYEQYF.

The chain recombines TRBV14 with TRBJ1-3, with D unresolved. Between the trimmed V and J ends, which lost 2 bases and 3 bases, there was a span of 11 bases. CDR3 length: 15 amino acids. CDR1 is SGHDN, CDR2 FVKESK, per germline. CDR3 sequence: CASSQFLAIGNTIYF. CDR3 coding DNA: TGTGCCAGCAGCCAATTTTTAGCGATTGGAAACACCATATATTTT.